A selection of T cell receptor beta chains follows, all from one sample in a study of blood T cell repertoires in COVID-19. Clones were sequenced by immunoSEQ multiplex PCR, and TCRdb holds only the in-frame ones, with some missing. In the table there are about 8,000 clones, roughly 80% of which are singletons. Specimen: peripheral blood. Receptor source: a human donor in a cohort sampled during active COVID-19. Each CDR3 is given with its conserved first and last residue. D genes are given only for firm matches. Expanded clones get a size class; other rows say once, few or many, or leave the size out.

clone_size d_call j_call v_call cdr3_aa cdr3_nt
- - TRBJ2-1 TRBV7-2 CASSLFWGTSNEQFF TGTGCCAGCAGCTTATTCTGGGGGACAAGTAATGAGCAGTTCTTC
- TRBD1 TRBJ2-1 TRBV7-9 CASSAYRGSYNEQFF TGTGCCAGCAGCGCCTACAGGGGGTCCTACAATGAGCAGTTCTTC
once TRBD1 TRBJ2-1 TRBV27 CASRWTGMDEQFF TGTGCCAGCAGATGGACAGGCATGGATGAGCAGTTCTTC
- TRBD1 TRBJ2-6 TRBV5-1 CASSRQGNSGANVLTF TGCGCCAGCAGTAGACAGGGCAACTCTGGGGCCAACGTCCTGACTTTC
few - TRBJ1-1 TRBV6-2/TRBV6-3 CASSFQFRDSNTEAFF TGTGCCAGCAGTTTTCAATTCAGGGACTCGAACACTGAAGCTTTCTTT
- TRBD2 TRBJ2-3 TRBV20-1 CSASSGGSDTQYF TGCAGTGCTAGTTCGGGGGGGTCAGATACGCAGTATTTT
- - TRBJ1-1 TRBV19 CASRRGPSGAEAFF TGTGCCAGTAGAAGAGGCCCTTCAGGGGCTGAAGCTTTCTTT
- - TRBJ1-2 TRBV3-1/TRBV3-2 CASSQGRVNYGYTF TGTGCCAGCAGCCAAGGACGGGTCAACTATGGCTACACCTTC
- - TRBJ2-1 TRBV19 CASSMRGWNNEQFF TGTGCCAGTAGTATGAGAGGGTGGAACAATGAGCAGTTCTTC
- - TRBJ2-5 TRBV6-6 CASSPADARETQYF TGTGCCAGCAGCCCAGCGGATGCCAGGGAGACCCAGTACTTC
- - TRBJ1-2 TRBV18 CASSPPAGFGYTF TGTGCCAGCTCACCACCGGCGGGGTTCGGCTACACCTTC
- TRBD2 TRBJ2-5 TRBV5-1 CASTVAGGETQYF TGCGCCAGCACGGTAGCGGGAGGAGAGACCCAGTACTTC
- - TRBJ2-3 TRBV24-1 CATSDRALDTQYF TGTGCCACCAGTGACCGCGCCTTAGATACGCAGTATTTT
- - TRBJ2-2 TRBV7-9 CASSLAAAPGELFF TGTGCCAGCAGCTTAGCGGCTGCCCCCGGGGAGCTGTTTTTT
- - TRBJ1-1 TRBV6-2/TRBV6-3 CASSPGHTEAFF TGTGCCAGCAGTCCAGGGCACACTGAAGCTTTCTTT
- - TRBJ2-3 TRBV29-1 CSVLLWGRATDTQYF TGCAGCGTTCTTCTTTGGGGGCGGGCGACAGATACGCAGTATTTT
- - TRBJ1-1 TRBV29-1 CSAAGQPLQHAFF TGCAGCGCAGCCGGACAGCCACTCCAACACGCTTTCTTT
- - TRBJ2-4 TRBV5-1 CASSLDGIGNIQYF TGCGCCAGCAGCTTGGACGGGATAGGAAACATTCAGTACTTC
- TRBD1 TRBJ2-5 TRBV7-3 CASSLTGTGMLRETQYF TGTGCCAGCAGCTTAACCGGGACAGGGATGTTAAGGGAGACCCAGTACTTC
- - TRBJ2-7 TRBV21-1 CASSTIRGSYEQYF TGTGCCAGCAGCACGATTCGAGGATCCTACGAGCAGTACTTC
- TRBD2 TRBJ2-1 TRBV19 CASSVGLASYNEQFF TGTGCCAGTAGTGTTGGACTAGCGTCCTACAATGAGCAGTTCTTC
- - TRBJ1-2 TRBV5-1 CASSLDTNYGYTF TGCGCCAGCAGCCTGGACACAAACTATGGCTACACCTTC
- - TRBJ1-4 TRBV30 CAWSTGHEKLFF TGTGCCTGGAGTACTGGGCATGAAAAACTGTTTTTT
- - TRBJ2-2 TRBV3-1/TRBV3-2 CASSRTGGGGELFF TGTGCCAGCAGCCGAACGGGGGGCGGCGGGGAGCTGTTTTTT
- - TRBJ1-2 TRBV6-5 CASSYLGGNGYTF TGTGCCAGCAGTTACCTTGGAGGCAATGGCTACACCTTC
- - TRBJ2-5 TRBV29-1 CSVDMEQTQYF TGCAGCGTTGATATGGAGCAGACCCAGTACTTC
medium-sized TRBD2 TRBJ2-1 TRBV7-9 CASSDSLAAINEQFF TGTGCCAGCAGTGATTCCCTAGCGGCGATCAATGAGCAGTTCTTC
- - TRBJ1-5 TRBV2 CASIQGLGQPQHF TGTGCCAGCATTCAGGGGCTCGGTCAGCCCCAGCATTTT
- - TRBJ2-1 TRBV4-2 CASSQVTGGTNEQFF TGTGCCAGCAGCCAAGTGACGGGGGGCACCAATGAGCAGTTCTTC
- TRBD2 TRBJ2-7 TRBV10-3 CAISEARTSREQYF TGTGCCATCAGTGAGGCCAGGACTAGCCGCGAGCAGTACTTC
- - TRBJ2-3 TRBV2 CASGPSGDTQYF TGTGCCAGCGGCCCTAGTGGGGATACGCAGTATTTT
few TRBD1 TRBJ1-2 TRBV2 CASIDLGTVYGYTF TGTGCCAGCATTGACCTCGGGACAGTCTATGGCTACACCTTC
- TRBD1 TRBJ2-7 TRBV12-3/TRBV12-4 CASSWDSTGEQYF TGTGCCAGCAGTTGGGACAGCACGGGCGAGCAGTACTTC
few TRBD2 TRBJ2-1 TRBV7-9 CASSYSGMGLNEQFF TGTGCCAGCAGTTACAGCGGGATGGGGTTGAATGAGCAGTTCTTC
- TRBD2 TRBJ2-7 TRBV19 CASSASLAGPHEQYF TGTGCCAGTAGTGCCTCACTAGCGGGGCCACACGAGCAGTACTTC
- - TRBJ1-1 TRBV19 CASSSDTRVVGTEAFF TGTGCCAGTAGTTCGGACACACGCGTGGTGGGCACTGAAGCTTTCTTT
- - TRBJ2-5 TRBV7-2 CASSLAFQGETQYF TGTGCCAGCAGCTTAGCGTTCCAGGGTGAGACCCAGTACTTC
- - TRBJ2-5 TRBV4-2 CASSQDSKLFYF TGTGCCAGCAGCCAAGATTCCAAATTGTTTTACTTC
- - TRBJ2-1 TRBV30 CAWSVLSGTYNEQFF TGTGCCTGGAGTGTTTTATCGGGGACCTACAATGAGCAGTTCTTC
- TRBD1 TRBJ1-2 TRBV19 CASSPGQGADYGYTF TGTGCCAGTAGCCCCGGACAGGGGGCGGACTATGGCTACACCTTC
- - TRBJ1-1 TRBV21-1 CASSKGNDRGVSSSDTEAFF TGTGCCAGCAGCAAAGGGAACGACAGGGGGGTTTCCTCATCGGACACTGAAGCTTTCTTT
- TRBD1 TRBJ1-5 TRBV6-2/TRBV6-3 CASSYSNNRGLQPQHF TGTGCCAGCAGTTACTCGAATAACAGGGGGCTTCAGCCCCAGCATTTT
- - TRBJ2-3 TRBV7-8 CASSRGLVTDTQYF TGTGCCAGCAGCCGAGGACTGGTCACAGATACGCAGTATTTT
few TRBD1 TRBJ2-6 TRBV7-7 CASSPQTGESGANVLTF TGTGCCAGCAGCCCCCAGACAGGGGAATCTGGGGCCAACGTCCTGACTTTC
- - TRBJ1-1 TRBV3-1/TRBV3-2 CASSQGTGMTEAFF TGTGCCAGCAGCCAAGGTACAGGCATGACGGAAGCTTTCTTT
few TRBD2 TRBJ2-3 TRBV6-4 CASSDSAGEADTQYF TGTGCCAGCAGTGACTCAGCGGGAGAAGCAGATACGCAGTATTTT
- TRBD1 TRBJ1-1 TRBV19 CASSPHRGRSGTEAFF TGTGCCAGTAGTCCTCACAGGGGGCGGAGTGGCACTGAAGCTTTCTTT
- - TRBJ2-7 TRBV7-2 CASSSTSGPGVDEQYF TGTGCCAGCAGTAGCACCTCAGGACCCGGGGTCGACGAGCAGTACTTC
- TRBD1 TRBJ1-2 TRBV7-2 CASSRGQGDGYTF TGTGCCAGCAGTCGGGGACAGGGGGACGGCTACACCTTC
- TRBD1 TRBJ1-4 TRBV4-3 CASSQGTGAGEKLFF TGCGCCAGCAGCCAAGGGACAGGGGCGGGGGAAAAACTGTTTTTT
- - TRBJ2-7 TRBV6-2/TRBV6-3 CASSFPSAPYEQYF TGTGCCAGCAGTTTCCCAAGCGCGCCCTACGAGCAGTACTTC
- - TRBJ1-3 TRBV4-2 CASSEAGPGGGNTIYF TGTGCCAGCAGCGAGGCCGGGCCCGGGGGTGGAAACACCATATATTTT
- - TRBJ1-3 TRBV7-2 CASSLGHRASSGNTIYF TGTGCCAGCAGCTTAGGTCACAGGGCGAGCTCTGGAAACACCATATATTTT
- - TRBJ1-3 TRBV18 CASSPSRSGNTIYF TGTGCCAGCTCACCATCACGCAGTGGAAACACCATATATTTT